The following is a TCR beta chain sequence with its context. Its target is unknown. The V and J ends lost 5 bases and 4 bases respectively, with 9 bases between them. The CDR3 is made up of 13 amino acids. Germline V gene sequence: CDR1 SNHLY, CDR2 FYNNEI. Amplification of TCR alpha and beta CDR3 regions from RNA used iRepertoire nested multiplex PCR. Tissue mRNA or PBMC total RNA, about 95-450 ng, went into one-step reverse transcription and amplification. TCRdb processed the multiplex PCR reads anew with MiXCR; each CDR3 protein has one entry. This sample has 300,000 to 450,000 distinct CDR3 sequences, with 35% to 45% found just once. This specimen comes from a study of glioma-infiltrating T cells. Study details: About one million peripheral T cells were targeted at about 4.5- to 11-fold coverage. Study-wide points: Above-expected tissue-blood divergence occurred in all gliomas, most in low-grade ones. Shared blood CDR3 signature motifs marked patients with low tissue-blood divergence.

The J gene is TRBJ1-5, the V gene TRBV2; a possible D gene is TRBD1 (5 bases). The sample taken for sequencing was glioma tissue, nonneoplastic brain tissue, or PBMCs (not recorded which). This sequence originates from a human donor with low-grade glioma or glioblastoma, undergoing nonglioma brain surgery, or in good health (not recorded which). The CDR3 DNA reads TGTGCCAGCAGTAAGGGGATTAATCAGCCCCAGCATTTT. The encoded protein is CASSKGINQPQHF.